This is a list of T cell receptor beta chains from one sample in a study of blood T cell repertoires in COVID-19. The repertoire was sequenced with immunoSEQ multiplex PCR; TCRdb's copy has only in-frame clones and lacks some. The sample lists about 300,000 clones; under 90% were seen once. Material: PBMCs or T cells enriched from blood (not recorded which). The receptors were sampled from a man aged 25-45 years who had recovered from COVID-19. CDR3s include the opening cysteine and the closing phenylalanine or tryptophan. Fields, in order: J gene, D gene, clone size, V gene, CDR3 DNA, CDR3 protein. The D gene is left open where the match is weak. Only part of the rows carry a size: once, few, many, or a class if the clone is expanded.

>TRBJ1-6|-|-|TRBV5-6
TGTGCCAGCACCCGTCGGCAGGCCCGCTCACCCCTCCACTTT
CASTRRQARSPLHF
>TRBJ2-3|-|-|TRBV6-4
TGTGCCAGCAGTGACCTAGCCGATACAGATACGCAGTATTTT
CASSDLADTDTQYF
>TRBJ2-3|-|-|TRBV18
TGTGCCAGCTCACCACAAGTCTCCAGTCACACAGATACGCAGTATTTT
CASSPQVSSHTDTQYF
>TRBJ2-7|-|few|TRBV1
TGCACCAGCAGCGGGGGGGCCTACGAGCAGTACTTC
CTSSGGAYEQYF
>TRBJ2-2|-|once|TRBV5-1
TGCGCCAGCATTTTTCCAACCGGGGAGCTGTTTTTT
CASIFPTGELFF
>TRBJ2-2|-|once|TRBV5-5
TGTGCCAGCAGCGCGGACGGGATGAACACCGGGGAGCTGTTTTTT
CASSADGMNTGELFF
>TRBJ2-2|TRBD2|many|TRBV5-1
TGCGCCAGCAGCTTTAGAGCGGGAGGGCCCGGAACCGGGGAGCTGTTTTTT
CASSFRAGGPGTGELFF
>TRBJ1-1|-|-|TRBV2
TGTGCCAGCATCGGACAAGCGAACACTGAAGCTTTCTTT
CASIGQANTEAFF
>TRBJ1-3|TRBD1|-|TRBV27
TGTGCCAGCAGTTTAAGGGGGGCAGGGGGCGTAGCTGGAAACACCATATATTTT
CASSLRGAGGVAGNTIYF
>TRBJ2-7|-|once|TRBV18
TGTGCCAGCTCATCAAGCGGGCTTAGCTCCTACGAGCAGTACTTC
CASSSSGLSSYEQYF
>TRBJ1-1|-|-|TRBV11-2
TGTGCCAGCAGCCTCCTCGGACAGAACACTGAAGCTTTCTTT
CASSLLGQNTEAFF